This entry concerns a single TCR beta chain. The data originate from a study of immune evolution from preneoplasia to lung adenocarcinoma. Generated by immunoSEQ multiplex PCR, the TCRdb table keeps only in-frame clones and is missing some. The repertoire holds 3,000 to 4,500 clones, with around 82% as singletons. The CDR3 covers 14 residues. Germline CDR1 reads SNHLY; CDR2 reads FYNNEI. The V gene lost 3 bases and the J gene lost 1 base, with 9 bases spanning the gap. The chain employs TRBV2 and TRBJ1-1; no reliable D call. This TCR came from a person aged 70 to 85 with lung adenocarcinoma. Sequencing used FFPE lung adenocarcinoma in situ tissue. The CDR3 loop is CASSERVANTEAFF. CDR3 DNA: TGTGCCAGCAGTGAGCGGGTTGCGAACACTGAAGCTTTCTTT.